This TCR beta chain was identified in a study of blood T cell repertoires in COVID-19. About the research overall: T cells, B-cell-depleted T cells, or PBMCs provided the cDNA or gDNA that served as material.

This CDR3 contains 14 residues. V trimming: 4 bases; J trimming: 4 bases; junction bases outside the gene matches: 4. Germline lookup yields CDR1 SGHNT and CDR2 YYREEE (reference sequence). Per the authors' pipeline: Amplification with reference gene primers provided the estimates of nucleated cell counts. The table came from immunoSEQ multiplex PCR; TCRdb's copy has only in-frame clones and leaves some out. V and J calls and clone size come straight from that table; D and trimming were deduced from the DNA. The table shows about 200,000 clones, with 80% occurring only once. This clone was recorded only once.

The sequence came from a woman aged 65 to 85 with acute or convalescent COVID-19. The material sequenced was peripheral blood. The chain uses TRBV5-4 and TRBJ1-4, with 7 bases matching TRBD1. The CDR3 DNA is TGTGCCAGCAGCCCGGACAGGAGTAATGAAAAACTGTTTTTT. As protein: CASSPDRSNEKLFF. The entire variable domain, with the rest obtained from reference TRBV5-4 and TRBJ1-4, is as follows: ETGVTQSPTHLIKTRGQQVTLRCSSQSGHNTVSWYQQALGQGPQFIFQYYREEENGRGNFPPRFSGLQFPNYSSELNVNALELDDSALYLCASSPDRSNEKLFFGSGTQLSVL.